This T cell receptor beta chain was observed in a study of blood T cell repertoires in COVID-19. Study overall: Acute and convalescent COVID-19 specimens originated in the United States, Italy and Spain. PBMCs, B-cell-depleted T cells, or T cells provided the cDNA or gDNA that made up the material.

TCRdb keeps only in-frame clones here, not all; method: immunoSEQ multiplex PCR. The sample holds about 43,000 clones, over 80% seen once. CDR3 length: 15 residues. Germline lookup yields CDR1 SGDLS and CDR2 YYNGEE. Trimming removed 4 bases from V and 0 bases from J; junction bases left unmatched: 4. The chain joins TRBV9 to TRBJ2-3; TRBD2 matches 8 bases. The TCR was taken from a man in his sixties with active COVID-19. The sample consisted of peripheral blood. CDR3 DNA sequence: TGTGCCAGCAGCACCCTAGCGGGTAGCACAGATACGCAGTATTTT. Its protein is CASSTLAGSTDTQYF.